The 16 T cell receptor beta chains listed next were all sequenced from one sample in a study of blood T cell repertoires in COVID-19. Assay used: immunoSEQ multiplex PCR; TCRdb lists only in-frame clones, some missing. The sample lists some 140,000 clones, over 70% occurring once. Sequencing was done on a sample of peripheral blood. The origin of the receptors is a man aged 45-65 years with active COVID-19.

The chain employs TRBV3-1 (or the pseudogene TRBV3-2) and TRBJ1-3, with D maybe TRBD1 (6 bases). Germline CDR1 LGHDT, CDR2 YNNKEL (reference sequence). Trimming took off 4 bases at V and 4 bases at J, with 8 bases between the two ends. The CDR3 extends over 13 amino acids. The CDR3, as DNA: TGTGCCAGCAGCCTGGGGGCGGGAAACACCATATATTTT. Amino acids: CASSLGAGNTIYF.

The J gene is TRBJ1-2, the V gene TRBV21-1; the table calls TRBD1, which could not be checked here. TRBV21-1 is recorded as a pseudogene. CDR3 length equals 16 residues. In nucleotides, the CDR3 is TGTGCCAGCAGCCCTGGGTTAGGCAGGGGGGACTATGGCTACACCTTC. As protein: CASSPGLGRGDYGYTF.

CDR3 sequence (DNA): TGTGCCAGCAGTCACCCCCGGCAGCCCCAGCATTTT. Protein sequence: CASSHPRQPQHF. The gene calls are TRBV12-3 or TRBV12-4 and TRBJ1-5; D gene ambiguous. This CDR3 contains 12 residues. Deletions cut 5 bases from V and 7 bases from J, with 9 bases between.

This clone was seen a single time. V and J are TRBV7-2 and TRBJ2-2; weak D call: TRBD2 (6 bases). V dropped 2 bases and J dropped 0 bases, with 7 bases sitting between them. The germline CDR1 and CDR2 sequences are SGHTA and FQGNSA. The CDR3 totals 15 residues. CDR3 in amino acids: CASSLRGANTGELFF. The CDR3 bases are TGTGCCAGCAGCTTACGCGGGGCGAACACCGGGGAGCTGTTTTTT.

This chain links TRBV6-7 with TRBJ2-7; a possible D gene is TRBD1 (6 bases). Being an ORF, TRBV6-7 has a function that is uncertain. There are 17 residues in the CDR3. Trimming left V 2 bases short and J 2 bases short, with 19 bases between. The CDR3 DNA is TGTGCCAGCAGTTACCGCGCAGGGGTCCTGGAGACCTACGAGCAGTACTTC. It codes for CASSYRAGVLETYEQYF.

This clone was counted once. This chain uses TRBV18 with TRBJ1-5, with 8 bases that match TRBD1. The junction had 5 bases not matched to a gene; V was cut back by 0 bases and J by 7 bases. The germline V gene has CDR1 KGHSH and CDR2 LQKENI. This CDR3 has 15 residues. CDR3: CASSPPTGVGQPQHF. The CDR3 region has the DNA TGTGCCAGCTCACCACCGACAGGGGTAGGCCAGCCCCAGCATTTT.

The V gene is TRBV10-1, the J gene TRBJ2-3, with 11 bases identical to TRBD2. Looked up from germline, CDR1 is WNHNN and CDR2 is SYGVQD (reference sequence). The CDR3 is made up of 17 amino acids. J was trimmed by 2 bases and V by 7 bases; bases with no gene match: 11. The CDR3 spells CASNSLAGGKNTDTQYF. The CDR3 bases are TGCGCCAGCAACAGCCTAGCGGGGGGAAAGAACACAGATACGCAGTATTTT.

This CDR3 is CASSYSMGVGSPLHF. In DNA, the CDR3 is TGTGCCAGCAGTTACTCGATGGGAGTGGGTTCACCCCTCCACTTT. The chain joins TRBV6-5 to TRBJ1-6; D gene unclear. CDR1 and CDR2 from the germline V gene are MNHEY and SVGAGI. V was pared by 0 bases and J by 9 bases, with 12 bases between. This CDR3 spans 15 amino acids.

This clone was observed a few times. The chain employs TRBV5-4 and TRBJ2-2, with a tentative D call TRBD2 (6 bases). CDR1 and CDR2 from the germline V gene are SGHNT and YYREEE (reference sequence). Trimming pared 7 bases from V and 6 bases from J, leaving 13 bases between. The CDR3 is made up of 13 amino acids. The CDR3 DNA is TGTGCCAGCGGGACTCCTCATCCCGGGGAGCTGTTTTTT. Protein: CASGTPHPGELFF. Filled out from reference TRBV5-4 and TRBJ2-2, the complete variable domain reads ETGVTQSPTHLIKTRGQQVTLRCSSQSGHNTVSWYQQALGQGPQFIFQYYREEENGRGNFPPRFSGLQFPNYSSELNVNALELDDSALYLCASGTPHPGELFFGEGSRLTVL.

The chain employs TRBV28 and TRBJ2-3, with D possibly being TRBD2 (6 bases). This CDR3 comprises 15 residues. V was shortened by 5 bases and J by 6 bases, with 18 bases between the two germline ends. Germline V gene lookup returns CDR1 MDHEN and CDR2 SYDVKM. The CDR3 sequence is CASSTQVGGSDTQYF. For the CDR3, the DNA is TGTGCCAGCAGTACCCAGGTGGGGGGTAGCGATACGCAGTATTTT.

Here the CDR3 DNA reads TGTGCCAGCAGTTTAAGTTCAGGGGGCTATGGCTACACCTTC. It is translated as CASSLSSGGYGYTF. The V gene is TRBV27, the J gene TRBJ1-2; TRBD1 aligns across 7 bases. Trimming took 2 bases from V and 4 from J; bases not matched to a gene: 4. Per germline, CDR1 MNHEY and CDR2 SMNVEV (reference sequence). The CDR3 consists of 14 residues.

The chain is built from TRBV4-1 and TRBJ1-5, with 9 bases identical to TRBD1. From germline, CDR1 is MGHRA and CDR2 YSYEKL. This CDR3 has 17 amino acids. Losses at the gene ends were 1 base for V and 0 bases for J; bases not matched to a gene: 4. CDR3: CASSQAPGQGSNQPQHF. The CDR3, as DNA: TGCGCCAGCAGCCAAGCCCCGGGACAGGGTAGCAATCAGCCCCAGCATTTT.

This clone has a handful of counts. This chain joins TRBV5-1 and TRBJ1-5, with D perhaps TRBD1 (6 bases). The CDR3 runs to 16 residues. V lost 4 bases and J lost 7, with 21 bases in between. CDR1 SGHRS and CDR2 YFSETQ come from the germline V gene. CDR3 coding DNA: TGCGCCAGCAGCCTTGGACAGCCTCCCTCCGGCCAGCCCCAGCATTTT. Encoded protein: CASSLGQPPSGQPQHF.

In regard to this clone: The sample has other DNA sequences that encode this CDR3 too. The chain has TRBV12-3 or TRBV12-4 and TRBJ2-1; a weak D match, TRBD1 (5 bases). CDR3 length: 13 amino acids. V was clipped by 3 bases and J by 4 bases, with 7 bases between them. The CDR3 is CASSLGQYNEQFF. CDR3 DNA sequence: TGTGCCAGCAGTTTGGGGCAGTACAATGAGCAGTTCTTC.

V is TRBV5-1 and J is TRBJ1-2, with 9 bases aligning to TRBD1. CDR1 and CDR2 (germline): SGHRS, YFSETQ. This CDR3 is built from 15 residues. The V gene end was trimmed by 4 bases and the J gene end by 4 bases; junction bases not matched to a gene: 8. This CDR3 is CASSPGQGSIYGYTF. CDR3 DNA sequence: TGCGCCAGCAGCCCCGGACAGGGGAGTATCTATGGCTACACCTTC. Variable domain in full (rest from reference TRBV5-1 and TRBJ1-2): KAGVTQTPRYLIKTRGQQVTLSCSPISGHRSVSWYQQTPGQGLQFLFEYFSETQRNKGNFPGRFSGRQFSNSRSEMNVSTLELGDSALYLCASSPGQGSIYGYTFGSGTRLTVV.

This chain links TRBV4-1 with TRBJ1-4; 11 nucleotides line up with TRBD1. Unmatched junction bases numbered 4, after V lost 4 bases and J lost 6 bases. CDR3 length: 15 residues. CDR1 and CDR2 from the germline V gene are MGHRA and YSYEKL. CDR3 DNA: TGCGCCAGCAGCCGGACAGGGGGCGCGGATGAAAAACTGTTTTTT. This encodes CASSRTGGADEKLFF.